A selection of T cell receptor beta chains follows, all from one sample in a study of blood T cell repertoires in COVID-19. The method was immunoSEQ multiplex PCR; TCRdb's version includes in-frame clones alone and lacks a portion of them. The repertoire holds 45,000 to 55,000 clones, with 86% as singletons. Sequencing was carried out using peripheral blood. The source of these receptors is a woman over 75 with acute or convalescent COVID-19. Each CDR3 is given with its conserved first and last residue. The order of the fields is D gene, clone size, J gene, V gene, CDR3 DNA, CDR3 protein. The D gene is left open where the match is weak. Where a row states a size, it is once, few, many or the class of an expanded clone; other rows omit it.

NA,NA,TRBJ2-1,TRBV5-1,TGCGCCAGCAGCACCCAGGGGAACTCCTACAATGAGCAGTTCTTC,CASSTQGNSYNEQFF
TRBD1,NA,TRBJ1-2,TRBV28,TGTGCCAGCAGTCAGGACCCCAGGGGGCGCGTTTATGGCTACACCTTC,CASSQDPRGRVYGYTF
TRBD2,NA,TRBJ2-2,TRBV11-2,TGTGCCAGCAGCTTAGCGGGGGGCACCGGGGAGCTGTTTTTT,CASSLAGGTGELFF
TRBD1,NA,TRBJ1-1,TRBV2,TGTGCCAGCAGAGACAGGGGGCCGGCGATAACTGAAGCTTTCTTT,CASRDRGPAITEAFF
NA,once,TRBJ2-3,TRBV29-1,TGCACCTGCCTACTGCAGTCGACTACAGATACGCAGTATTTT,CTCLLQSTTDTQYF
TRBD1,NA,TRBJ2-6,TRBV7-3,TGTGCCAGCAGCGAAGCCAGGGGGCATGGGGCCAACGTCCTGACTTTC,CASSEARGHGANVLTF
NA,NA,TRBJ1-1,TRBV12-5,TGTGCTAGTGGTCCGGGATTTGGTGAAGCTTTCTTT,CASGPGFGEAFF
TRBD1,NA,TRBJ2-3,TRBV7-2,TGTGCCAGCAGCTTAGCGGTCAGGGGGCTTGGCCACACAGATACGCAGTATTTT,CASSLAVRGLGHTDTQYF
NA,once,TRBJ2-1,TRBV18,TGTGCCAGCTCACCATTACAGGGCGGCTACAATGAGCAGTTCTTC,CASSPLQGGYNEQFF
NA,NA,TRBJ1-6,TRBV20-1,TGCAGTGCTAGTGCGGGAAGCTCCTATAATTCACCCCTCCACTTT,CSASAGSSYNSPLHF
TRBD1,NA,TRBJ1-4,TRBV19,TGTGCCAGTAGTATAGTACGAACAGGGGGAAATGAAAAACTGTTTTTT,CASSIVRTGGNEKLFF
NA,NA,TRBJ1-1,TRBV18,TGTGCCAGCTCACCCCTCGACAGAATGAACACTGAAGCTTTCTTT,CASSPLDRMNTEAFF
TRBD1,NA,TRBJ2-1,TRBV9,TGTGCCAGCAGCGAGACAGGGTCCTACAATGAGCAGTTCTTC,CASSETGSYNEQFF
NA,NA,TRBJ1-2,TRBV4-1,TGCGCCAGCAGCCAAGACCGGACAGCGAACTATGGCTACACCTTC,CASSQDRTANYGYTF
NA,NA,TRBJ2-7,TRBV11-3,TGTGCCAGCAGCTTTTTTGGCGGAAATTACGAGCAGTACTTC,CASSFFGGNYEQYF
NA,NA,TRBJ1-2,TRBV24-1,TGTGCCACCAGTGAGGGGCTCGGCTATGGCTACACCTTC,CATSEGLGYGYTF
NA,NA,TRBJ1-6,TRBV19,TGTGCCAGTAGTGCCACAGGGTTTAGCGGGTCACCCCTCCACTTT,CASSATGFSGSPLHF
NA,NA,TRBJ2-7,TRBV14,TGTGCCACTTCGAGGGGGGGCGTTACCTACGAGCAGTACTTC,CATSRGGVTYEQYF
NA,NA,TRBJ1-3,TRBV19,TGTGCCAGTAGTCAGTGGACAGCCTCTGGAAACACCATATATTTT,CASSQWTASGNTIYF
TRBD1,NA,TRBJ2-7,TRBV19,TGTGCCAGTAGTTCGTCGGGACAGCTCTACGAGCAGTACTTC,CASSSSGQLYEQYF
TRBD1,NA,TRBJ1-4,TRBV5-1,TGCGCCAGCAGCTTGGCCGGGACAGGAGGTGAAAAACTGTTTTTT,CASSLAGTGGEKLFF
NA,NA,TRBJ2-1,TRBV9,TGTGCCAGCAGGGGTACAGGAGAGCAGTTCTTC,CASRGTGEQFF
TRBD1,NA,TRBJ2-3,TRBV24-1,TGTGCCACCAGTGATTCGAGACAGGGGTGGGGCACAGATACGCAGTATTTT,CATSDSRQGWGTDTQYF
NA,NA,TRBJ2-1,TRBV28,TGTGCCAGCAGTTTAAGGGACAACGGATACAATGAGCAGTTCTTC,CASSLRDNGYNEQFF
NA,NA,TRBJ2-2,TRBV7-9,TGTGCCAGCGTCTCCCGGGTCTTCCCGGCCGGGGAGCTGTTTTTT,CASVSRVFPAGELFF
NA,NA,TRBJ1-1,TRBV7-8,TGTGCCAGCAGCTTAGTGTTGGGAGAAAAGAACACTGAAGCTTTCTTT,CASSLVLGEKNTEAFF
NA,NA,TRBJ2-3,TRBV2,TGTGCCAGCAGTGGTAGTGGAGATACGCAGTATTTT,CASSGSGDTQYF
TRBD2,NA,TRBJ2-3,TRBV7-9,TGTGCCAGTTCCGCGGGAGTAAGCACAGATACGCAGTATTTT,CASSAGVSTDTQYF
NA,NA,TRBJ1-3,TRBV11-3,TGTGCCAGCAGCTCCCCGACAGGATCCTTCTCTGGAAACACCATATATTTT,CASSSPTGSFSGNTIYF
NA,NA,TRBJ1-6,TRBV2,TGTGCCAGCAGTGTTAGTTACGTCGAGGTTTCACCCCTCCACTTT,CASSVSYVEVSPLHF
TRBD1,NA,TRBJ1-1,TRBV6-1,TGTGCCAGCAGTGACGGGGGACAGGGGGACACTGAAGCTTTCTTT,CASSDGGQGDTEAFF
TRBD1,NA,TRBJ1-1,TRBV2,TGTGCCAGCAAGGAATTCTTAGGGGGCTTCACTGAAGCTTTCTTT,CASKEFLGGFTEAFF
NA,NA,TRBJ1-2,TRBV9,TGTGCCAGCAGCACCCCGGGGGGCTACTATGGCTACACCTTC,CASSTPGGYYGYTF
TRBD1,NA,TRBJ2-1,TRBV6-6,TGTGCCAGCAGTTACTCGAGGCAGGGGGCGCGGAATGAGCAGTTCTTC,CASSYSRQGARNEQFF
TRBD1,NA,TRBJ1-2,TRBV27,TGTGCCAGCAGTTCCGAACAGGGGGGACTGAGGGGCTACACCTTC,CASSSEQGGLRGYTF
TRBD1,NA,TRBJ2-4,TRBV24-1,TGTGCCACCAGGACAGGGGAAATCTTCATAGCCAAAAACATTCAGTACTTC,CATRTGEIFIAKNIQYF
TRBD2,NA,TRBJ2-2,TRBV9,TGTGCCAGCAGCCCCGGACTAGCGGGGTCCGGGGAGCTGTTTTTT,CASSPGLAGSGELFF
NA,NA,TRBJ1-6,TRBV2,TGTGCCAGCAGTGACGGGGGTAAGCCCCTCCACTTT,CASSDGGKPLHF
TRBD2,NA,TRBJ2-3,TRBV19,TGTGCCAGTAGTACGACTAGCGGGGTTCGCACAGATACGCAGTATTTT,CASSTTSGVRTDTQYF
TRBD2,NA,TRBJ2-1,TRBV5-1,TGCGCCAGCAGCCCGGCGGGACTAGCGGGAAACAATGAGCAGTTCTTC,CASSPAGLAGNNEQFF
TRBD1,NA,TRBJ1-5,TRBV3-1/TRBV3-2,TGTGCCAGCAGCCCGACAGGGTTTGGTCAGCCCCAGCATTTT,CASSPTGFGQPQHF
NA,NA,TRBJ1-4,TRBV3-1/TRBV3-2,TGTGCCAGCAGCCCCGGCAGGGCGGTTTCCGAAAAACTGTTTTTT,CASSPGRAVSEKLFF
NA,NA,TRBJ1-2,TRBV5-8,TGTGCCAGCACCAAAGTGGGGCAGTCTAACTATGGCTACACCTTC,CASTKVGQSNYGYTF
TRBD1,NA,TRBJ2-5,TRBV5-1,TGCGCCAGCAGCTTGGGGACAGGGGGAGAGACCCAGTACTTC,CASSLGTGGETQYF
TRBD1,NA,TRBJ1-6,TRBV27,TGTGCCAGCAGTTTGGGCGCTCCCTCAGGGGGCTATGCGTCACCCCTCCACTTT,CASSLGAPSGGYASPLHF
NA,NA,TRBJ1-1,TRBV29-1,TGCAGCGTTCAGGGCATGAACACTGAAGCTTTCTTT,CSVQGMNTEAFF
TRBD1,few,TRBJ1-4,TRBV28,TGTGCCAGCAGTCCCCCTGTCCCGGGACAGGGGGCGAATGAAAAACTGTTTTTT,CASSPPVPGQGANEKLFF
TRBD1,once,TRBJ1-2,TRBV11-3,TGTGCCAGCAGCTTCGGACAGGGGGACTATGGCTACACCTTC,CASSFGQGDYGYTF
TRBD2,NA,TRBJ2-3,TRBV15,TGTGCCACCAGCAGAGATTTGGGACTAACCCTTTCAGGGACGCAGTATTTT,CATSRDLGLTLSGTQYF
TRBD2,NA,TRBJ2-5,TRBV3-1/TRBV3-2,TGTGCCAGCAGCCAAGGATTTCTAGCGGGGAGAGGGGAGACCCAGTACTTC,CASSQGFLAGRGETQYF